The clone carrying this T cell receptor (beta chain) was found many times. Its antigen is unknown. Repertoires were generated with immunoSEQ multiplex PCR, while TCRdb's copy carries only in-frame clones and drops some. Listed for the sample are about 36,000 clones, none seen a single time. This CDR3 region has 13 residues. Germline loops: CDR1 MNHNS, CDR2 SASEGT. Trimming removed 2 bases at V and 7 bases at J, with 11 bases between. The related graft donor's blood sample was taken on the day of bone marrow donation. The sample originates from a study of T cells after posttransplantation cyclophosphamide. Study-wide results and limits: Donor-recipient repertoire similarity was low at 1-2 months, rising over year one. TRB overlap between skin or GI tissue T cells and blood was limited. Recipient CMV seropositivity and CMV reactivation strongly tracked TRB clonality.

This clonotype was sampled from a girl aged 5-17 years in good health, CMV-negative, and a related stem cell transplant donor. The sample was PBMCs. V usage is TRBV6-1 and J usage is TRBJ1-2; maybe TRBD1 (5 bases). In nucleotides, the CDR3 is TGTGCCAGCAGTGAACTAGGACAAGCTGGCTACACCTTC. Encoded protein: CASSELGQAGYTF.